The 5 T cell receptor beta chains in this list originate from one sample, sequenced in a study of technical replicates of blood from several donors. The table came from immunoSEQ multiplex PCR; TCRdb's copy has only in-frame clones and leaves some out. The repertoire holds tens of thousands of clones, more than 95% seen once, with over 0.15% in the top ten. Sequenced: T cells isolated from PBMCs. These receptors were collected from a human donor in good health.

J is TRBJ2-3 and V is TRBV5-1; 7 bases align to TRBD1. CDR3 length: 14 residues. Germline CDR1 is SGHRS and CDR2 is YFSETQ. After removal of 4 bases from V and 4 bases from J, the junction contained 6 bases not matched to a gene. The CDR3 sequence is CASSASTGSDTQYF. CDR3 bases: TGCGCCAGCAGCGCCTCGACAGGGTCAGATACGCAGTATTTT.

V usage is TRBV6-4 and J usage is TRBJ2-3; TRBD2 aligns across 14 bases. Germline trimming cut 4 bases from V and 5 bases from J; bases unmatched to any gene: 5. Germline values: CDR1 MRHNA, CDR2 SNTAGT. CDR3 length: 16 amino acids. DNA for the CDR3: TGTGCCAGCAGTGTCGGGACTAGCGGGGGAAAAGATACGCAGTATTTT. Amino acids: CASSVGTSGGKDTQYF.

This chain connects TRBV10-3 to TRBJ1-4, with D perhaps TRBD1 (6 bases). Germline lookup yields CDR1 ENHRY and CDR2 SYGVKD. CDR3 length equals 14 residues. V was trimmed by 0 bases and J by 8 bases, leaving 10 bases between them. In nucleotides, the CDR3 is TGTGCCATCAGTGAGTCAGGACAGCCGGAAAAACTGTTTTTT. This gives the protein CAISESGQPEKLFF.

The rearrangement uses TRBV4-1 and TRBJ2-1; 9 bases fit TRBD2. V lost 3 bases and J lost 5; bases outside the gene matches: 11. The CDR3 runs 17 residues. In germline, CDR1 is MGHRA, CDR2 YSYEKL. CDR3 coding DNA: TGCGCCAGCAGCCACCTCGCCAGGGAGCGGGGGGACAATGAGCAGTTCTTC. Amino acid sequence: CASSHLARERGDNEQFF.

The CDR3 coding sequence is TGTGCCAGCAGAACCGGGACAGGGGGGAACGAGCAGTACTTC. As protein: CASRTGTGGNEQYF. The chain couples TRBV6-5 to TRBJ2-7, with 11 bases that match TRBD1. Germline-derived CDR1 and CDR2 are MNHEY and SVGAGI. The CDR3 covers 14 residues. V lost 6 bases and J lost 5; bases outside the gene matches: 6.